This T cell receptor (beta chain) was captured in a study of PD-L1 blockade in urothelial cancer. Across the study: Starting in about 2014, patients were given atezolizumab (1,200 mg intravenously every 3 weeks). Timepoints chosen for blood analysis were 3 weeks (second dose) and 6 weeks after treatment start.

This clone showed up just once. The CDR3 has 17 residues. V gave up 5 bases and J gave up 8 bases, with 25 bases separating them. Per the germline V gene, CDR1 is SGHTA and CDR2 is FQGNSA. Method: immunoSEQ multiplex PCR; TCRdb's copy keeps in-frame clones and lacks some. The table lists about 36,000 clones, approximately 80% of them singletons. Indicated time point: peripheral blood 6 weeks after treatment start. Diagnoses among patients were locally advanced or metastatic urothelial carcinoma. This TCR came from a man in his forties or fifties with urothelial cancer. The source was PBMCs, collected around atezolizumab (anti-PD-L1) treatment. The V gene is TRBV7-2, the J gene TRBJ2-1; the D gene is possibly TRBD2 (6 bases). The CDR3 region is CASSEFPGLIARDEQFF. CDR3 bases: TGTGCCAGCAGCGAATTCCCCGGACTAATAGCTCGCGATGAGCAGTTCTTC.